Presented here are 8 T cell receptor beta chains from one specimen sequenced in a study of vaccination and CD4 T cells after COVID-19. Their antigens remain unidentified. The study sequenced cultured CD4+ T cell DNA using the Oncomine TCR Beta short-read assay. TCRdb re-derived calls from the PCR reads in MiXCR, one entry per CDR3 protein. The profile shows more than 2,000 distinct CDR3 sequences, 20% to 25% of them singletons. Indicated treatment: approximately 9-day PBMC culture with coronavirus spike peptide pools or control peptides (ViraFEST assay). Collection of the unexposed donor's CD4+ T cells took place before the COVID-19 pandemic (2011-2018). The sequenced material came from CD4+ T cells from blood, cultured in vitro. Receptor source: a human donor in good health.

This rearrangement joins TRBV7-2 to TRBJ2-6; no reliable D call. The CDR3 covers 14 residues. The germline V gene encodes CDR1 SGHTA and CDR2 FQGNSA. The ends were cut back, 5 bases at V and 2 bases at J, with 7 bases in the middle. Written as DNA, the CDR3 is TGTGCCAGCAGCCGCGACCCTGGGGCCAACGTCCTGACTTTC. It yields the protein CASSRDPGANVLTF.

Concerning this clonotype: At one end, the junction sequence differs from germline, possibly due to a read error. The chain recombines TRBV7-7 with TRBJ2-1; 14 nucleotides agree with TRBD2. The CDR3 totals 16 residues. CDR1 is SSHAT and CDR2 is FNYEAQ in the germline V gene (reference sequence). This CDR3 reads CASSTRLAGGQDEQFF. In nucleotides, the CDR3 is TGTGCTAGCAGCACACGACTAGCGGGAGGGCAGGATGAGCAGTTCTTC.

The J gene is TRBJ2-3, the V gene TRBV12-3 or TRBV12-4; D call uncertain. V dropped 3 bases and J dropped 0 bases, with 7 bases sitting between them. The CDR3 totals 14 residues. The CDR3 region has the DNA TGTGCCAGCAGTTTCTCAGGTAGCACAGATACGCAGTATTTT. This gives the protein CASSFSGSTDTQYF.

The chain uses TRBV5-4 and TRBJ1-3; D may be TRBD1 (6 bases). Per the germline V gene, CDR1 is SGHNT and CDR2 is YYREEE (reference sequence). The CDR3 consists of 14 residues. Trimming removed 4 bases at V and 4 bases at J, with 12 bases between. CDR3 sequence (DNA): TGTGCCAGCAGCGGCAAGGGGGTCGGAAACACCATATATTTT. Its protein product is CASSGKGVGNTIYF.

By sample share, this clonotype is medium-sized. The rearrangement joins TRBV27 to TRBJ2-7; D is unresolved. The germline V gene encodes CDR1 MNHEY and CDR2 SMNVEV (reference sequence). Trimming removed 6 bases from V and 3 bases from J, with 12 bases in between. There are 13 residues in the CDR3. The CDR3 protein is CASSMGISYEQYF. DNA of the CDR3: TGTGCCAGCAGCATGGGGATAAGCTACGAGCAGTACTTC.

The J gene is TRBJ2-3, the V gene TRBV4-3, with D possibly matching TRBD2 (5 bases). Germline-derived CDR1 and CDR2 are LGHNA and YSLEER. V lost 4 bases and J 2 bases, leaving 10 bases between the germline ends. The CDR3 is 14 amino acids. This CDR3 reads CASSRARDTDTQYF. CDR3 coding DNA: TGCGCCAGCAGCCGCGCCCGGGACACAGATACGCAGTATTTT.

The chain carries TRBV12-3 or TRBV12-4 and TRBJ2-2, with D perhaps TRBD1 or TRBD2 (5 bases each). CDR3 length: 18 amino acids. V dropped 6 bases and J dropped 2 bases, with 22 bases sitting between them. The CDR3 sequence: CASRHSLDRAVNTGELFF. The CDR3 coding sequence is TGTGCCAGCAGACACTCGCTAGACAGAGCGGTTAACACCGGGGAGCTGTTTTTT.

The chain links TRBV7-2 to TRBJ1-5; D not resolved. CDR3 length equals 12 residues. Germline loops: CDR1 SGHTA, CDR2 FQGNSA. V lost 0 bases to trimming and J lost 6 bases, with 3 bases between them. This chain's CDR3 is CASSLASQPQHF. CDR3 bases: TGTGCCAGCAGCTTAGCGAGTCAGCCCCAGCATTTT.